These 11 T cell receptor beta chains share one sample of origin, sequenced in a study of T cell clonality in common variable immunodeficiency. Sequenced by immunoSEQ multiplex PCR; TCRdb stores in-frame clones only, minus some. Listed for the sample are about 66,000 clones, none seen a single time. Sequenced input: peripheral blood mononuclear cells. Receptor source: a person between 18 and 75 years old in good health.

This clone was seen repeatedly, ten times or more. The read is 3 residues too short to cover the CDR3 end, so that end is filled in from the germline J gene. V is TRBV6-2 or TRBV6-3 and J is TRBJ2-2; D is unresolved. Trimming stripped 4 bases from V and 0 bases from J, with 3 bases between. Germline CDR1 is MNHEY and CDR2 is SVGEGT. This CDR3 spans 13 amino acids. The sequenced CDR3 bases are TGTGCCAGCAGTTCCACGAACACCGGGGAG. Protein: CASSSTNTGE. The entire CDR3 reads CASSSTNTGELFF.

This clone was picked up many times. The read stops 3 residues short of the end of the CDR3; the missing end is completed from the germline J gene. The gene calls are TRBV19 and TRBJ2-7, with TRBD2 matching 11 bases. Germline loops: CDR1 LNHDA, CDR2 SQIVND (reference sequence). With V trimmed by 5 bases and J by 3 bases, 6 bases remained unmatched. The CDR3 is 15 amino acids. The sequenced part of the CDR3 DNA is TGTGCCAGTAGTGCCTTCGGGACTAGCGGCTACGAG. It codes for CASSAFGTSGYE. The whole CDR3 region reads CASSAFGTSGYEQYF.

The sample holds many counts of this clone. CDR3 region: CASSSQRGLAYEQYF. The CDR3 DNA, read in part, is TGTGCCAGCAGCTCCCAAAGGGGACTCGCCTACGAG. The chain recombines TRBV3-1 (or the pseudogene TRBV3-2) with TRBJ2-7, with a weak D call TRBD2 (6 bases). The read comes to an end 3 residues before the CDR3 does, leaving the germline J gene to fill in the end. CDR1 is LGHDT, CDR2 YNNKEL, per germline (reference sequence). V was trimmed by 5 bases and J by 2 bases, leaving 16 bases between them. There are 15 residues in the CDR3.

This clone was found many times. CDR3 residues: CASTRERVNTEAFF. The covered CDR3 bases are TGTGCCAGCACCCGCGAGCGGGTGAACACTGAA. The chain combines TRBV2 with TRBJ1-1, with unresolved D. With the read ending 3 residues before the CDR3 end, the germline J gene is used to fill in that end. In germline, CDR1 is SNHLY, CDR2 FYNNEI. CDR3 length: 14 residues. Trimming removed 7 bases at V and 0 bases at J, with 12 bases between.

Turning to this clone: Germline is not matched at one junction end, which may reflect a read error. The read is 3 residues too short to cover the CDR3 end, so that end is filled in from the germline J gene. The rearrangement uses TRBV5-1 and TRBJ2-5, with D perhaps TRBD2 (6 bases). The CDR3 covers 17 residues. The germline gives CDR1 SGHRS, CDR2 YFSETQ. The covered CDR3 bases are TGCGCCAGCGGCTTGGGGGGTGGGGCACCCTTCCAAGAGACC. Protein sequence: CASGLGGGAPFQET. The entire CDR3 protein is CASGLGGGAPFQETQYF.

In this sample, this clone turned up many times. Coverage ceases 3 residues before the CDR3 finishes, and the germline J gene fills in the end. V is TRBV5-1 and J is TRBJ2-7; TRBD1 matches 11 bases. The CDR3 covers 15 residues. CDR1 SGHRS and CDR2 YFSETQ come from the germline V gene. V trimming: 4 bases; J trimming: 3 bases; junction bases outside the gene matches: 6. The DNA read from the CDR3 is TGCGCCAGCAGCCCCCGGACAGGGGGCATCTACGAG. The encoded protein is CASSPRTGGIYE. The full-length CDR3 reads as CASSPRTGGIYEQYF.

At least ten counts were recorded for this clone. The CDR3 bases that were read are TGCAGTGCTACCGGGACAGGGACGACCAATGAG. It yields the protein CSATGTGTTNE. The entire CDR3 sequence reads CSATGTGTTNEQFF. The V and J genes are TRBV20-1 and TRBJ2-1; 9 positions match TRBD1. The read comes to an end 3 residues before the CDR3 does, leaving the germline J gene to fill in the end. Per the germline V gene, CDR1 is DFQATT and CDR2 is SNEGSKA (reference sequence). The V and J ends lost 4 bases and 6 bases, in that order; junction bases with no gene match: 7. This CDR3 region has 14 residues.

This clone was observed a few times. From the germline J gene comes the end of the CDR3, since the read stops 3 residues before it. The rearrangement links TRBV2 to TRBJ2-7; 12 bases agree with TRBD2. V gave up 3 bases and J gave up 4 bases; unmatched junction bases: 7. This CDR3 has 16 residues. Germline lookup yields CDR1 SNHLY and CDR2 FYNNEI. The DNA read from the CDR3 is TGTGCCAGCAGTGACGCCACTAGCGGGAGGACGTACGAG. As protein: CASSDATSGRTYE. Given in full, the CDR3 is CASSDATSGRTYEQYF.

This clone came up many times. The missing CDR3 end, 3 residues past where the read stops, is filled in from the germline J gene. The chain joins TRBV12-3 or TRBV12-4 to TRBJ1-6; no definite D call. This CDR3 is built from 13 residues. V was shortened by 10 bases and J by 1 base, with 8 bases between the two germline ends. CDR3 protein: CATAGSYNSPLHF. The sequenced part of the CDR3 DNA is TGTGCCACCGCAGGTTCCTATAATTCACCC.

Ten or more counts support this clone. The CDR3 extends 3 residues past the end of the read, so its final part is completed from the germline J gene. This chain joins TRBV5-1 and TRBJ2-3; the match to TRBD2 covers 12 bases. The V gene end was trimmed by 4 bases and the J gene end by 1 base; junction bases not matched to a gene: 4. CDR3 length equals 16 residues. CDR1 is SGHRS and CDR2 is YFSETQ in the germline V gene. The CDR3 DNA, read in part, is TGCGCCAGCAGCCCGAGACTAGCGGGAGGCACAGATACG. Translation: CASSPRLAGGTDT. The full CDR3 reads CASSPRLAGGTDTQYF.

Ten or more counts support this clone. The CDR3 sequence: CASSQDYSSPYYEQYF. The DNA read from the CDR3 is TGTGCCAGCAGCCAAGATTACTCTAGTCCCTACTACGAG. This sequence joins TRBV4-2 and TRBJ2-7; D call uncertain. The CDR3 end is not reached by the read, which stops 3 residues before it; the germline J gene fills it in. V was pared by 0 bases and J by 3 bases, with 15 bases between. The CDR3 spans 16 residues. Germline V gene data show CDR1 as LGHNA and CDR2 as YNFKEQ.